Listed below are T cell receptor beta chains from one sample, sequenced in a study of molecular identifiers for immune sequencing clone quantification. MiXCR, applied by TCRdb to the PCR reads, yields one record per CDR3 protein. The table shows approximately 60,000 distinct CDR3 sequences, with around 19% occurring only once. The sequenced sample consisted of naive CD8+ T cells from blood, with Jurkat cell RNA spiked in. The receptors here all came from a human donor in good health. Some libraries in this study had Jurkat cell RNA spiked in. Both conserved end residues are part of each CDR3. D genes are given only for firm matches. Size is stated for part of the rows, as once, few or many counts, or as a class when the clone is expanded.

-,many,TRBJ2-7,TRBV7-6,14,TGTGCCAGCAGCCCCGGGACTCTATCCTACGAGCAGTACTTC,CASSPGTLSYEQYF
-,many,TRBJ1-1,TRBV27,14,TGTGCCAGCAGTTCTGCGATTATGAACACTGAAGCTTTCTTT,CASSSAIMNTEAFF
-,many,TRBJ2-1,TRBV29-1,12,TGCAGCGCCCCGACTAGTTCCAATGAGCAGTTCTTC,CSAPTSSNEQFF
-,many,TRBJ2-7,TRBV4-1,14,TGCGCCAGCAGCCAAGGTGACGGACCCTACGAGCAGTACTTC,CASSQGDGPYEQYF
TRBD2,many,TRBJ2-2,TRBV9,16,TGTGCCAGCAGCGTCTTTAGCGGGATCGGCACCGGGGAGCTGTTTTTT,CASSVFSGIGTGELFF
-,many,TRBJ1-5,TRBV23-1,17,TGCGCCAGCAGTCAATCGCGGCGGGCAGGGGTCTCTCAGCCCCAGCATTTT,CASSQSRRAGVSQPQHF
-,few,TRBJ1-5,TRBV4-1,15,TGCGCCAGCAGCCAAGCACCATATAGCAATCAGCCCCAGCATTTT,CASSQAPYSNQPQHF
TRBD1,many,TRBJ2-3,TRBV28,15,TGTGCCTCCCATGGCCGGGACAGTTTCACAGATACGCAGTATTTT,CASHGRDSFTDTQYF
-,many,TRBJ1-5,TRBV4-1,15,TGCGCCAGCAGCCAAGGGACACTTAGCAATCAGCCCCAGCATTTT,CASSQGTLSNQPQHF
-,-,TRBJ2-1,TRBV11-2,14,TGTGCCAGCAGCCTCGGACTATCCTACAATGAGCAGTTCTTC,CASSLGLSYNEQFF
-,few,TRBJ2-7,TRBV30,13,TGTGCCTCTCAACCGACTGTTACCTACGAGCAGTACTTC,CASQPTVTYEQYF
-,many,TRBJ2-3,TRBV7-8,13,TGTGCCAGCGGGTATCAGTACACAGATACGCAGTATTTT,CASGYQYTDTQYF
-,few,TRBJ1-2,TRBV6-5,15,TGTGCCAGCAGCCACGGACTCGACGGGTCCTATGGCTACACCTTC,CASSHGLDGSYGYTF
-,few,TRBJ2-3,TRBV28,16,TGTGCCAGCAGTCTGAGGTATTACCCAGCCACAGATACGCAGTATTTT,CASSLRYYPATDTQYF
-,many,TRBJ2-7,TRBV20-1,13,TGCAGTGCTAGAATCCTCACGGGGTCCGAGCAGTACTTC,CSARILTGSEQYF
-,many,TRBJ2-1,TRBV11-2,14,TGTGCCAGCACTACTCTCCTCGGGGATCTTGAGCAGTTCTTC,CASTTLLGDLEQFF
-,few,TRBJ2-2,TRBV12-3/TRBV12-4,13,TGTGCCAGCAGTTACGGGGTTGGCGGGGAGCTGTTTTTT,CASSYGVGGELFF
-,many,TRBJ2-2,TRBV20-1,13,TGCAGTGCTCCCACAGAGAACACCGGGGAGCTGTTTTTT,CSAPTENTGELFF
TRBD1,many,TRBJ2-7,TRBV20-1,15,TGCAGTGCTAGGCTCTGGGACAGGGGGCACTACGAGCAGTACTTC,CSARLWDRGHYEQYF
-,many,TRBJ2-7,TRBV27,15,TGTGCCAGCAGTCCGCGGGACAGCTTTTACAACGAGCAGTACTTC,CASSPRDSFYNEQYF
-,many,TRBJ2-7,TRBV29-1,14,TGCAGCGTTGGGACAGGCTCTGGGGGGCACGAGCAGTACTTC,CSVGTGSGGHEQYF
TRBD1,many,TRBJ1-5,TRBV12-3/TRBV12-4,16,TGTGCCAGCAGTATCCTAGGACAGGGCAGCAATCAGCCCCAGCATTTT,CASSILGQGSNQPQHF
-,many,TRBJ2-7,TRBV30,13,TGTGCCTGGAGTGTACTGGTGACCTACGAGCAGTACTTC,CAWSVLVTYEQYF